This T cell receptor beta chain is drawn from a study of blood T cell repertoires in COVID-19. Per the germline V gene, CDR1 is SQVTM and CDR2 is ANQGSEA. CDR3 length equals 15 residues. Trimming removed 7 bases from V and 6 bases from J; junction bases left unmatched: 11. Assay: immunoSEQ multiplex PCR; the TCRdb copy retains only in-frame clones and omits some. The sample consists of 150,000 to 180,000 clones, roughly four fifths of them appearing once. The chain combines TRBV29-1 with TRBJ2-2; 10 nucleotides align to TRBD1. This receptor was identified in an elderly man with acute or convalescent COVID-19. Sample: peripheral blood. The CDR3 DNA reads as TGCAGCGCCGGACCGGGACAGGGGTCCCCCGGGGAGCTGTTTTTT. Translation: CSAGPGQGSPGELFF.